Listed below are T cell receptor beta chains from one sample, sequenced in a study of Graves' ophthalmopathy and Graves' hyperthyroidism. Using its own MiXCR run on the multiplex PCR reads, TCRdb lists one record per CDR3 protein. The sample lists about 150,000 distinct CDR3 sequences, roughly two fifths occurring once. Sequences were obtained from peripheral blood. The receptor set was obtained from a woman aged 40 to 50 with Graves' ophthalmopathy. Both conserved end residues are part of each CDR3. The D gene is left open where the match is weak. Clone size is not always given. Where it is, it says once, few, many or a class for expanded clones.

V gene: TRBV2
clone size: -
D gene: -
J gene: TRBJ1-5
CDR3 protein: CASSAVDTGNQPQHF
CDR3 DNA: TGTGCCAGCAGTGCCGTTGACACAGGCAATCAGCCCCAGCATTTT

V gene: TRBV24-1
clone size: many
D gene: -
J gene: TRBJ2-5
CDR3 protein: CATSDIGKTQYF
CDR3 DNA: TGTGCCACCAGTGACATTGGGAAGACCCAGTACTTC

V gene: TRBV4-3
clone size: many
D gene: -
J gene: TRBJ2-5
CDR3 protein: CASSRQGGETQYF
CDR3 DNA: TGCGCCAGCAGCCGGCAGGGCGGGGAGACCCAGTACTTC

V gene: TRBV4-3
clone size: -
D gene: TRBD2
J gene: TRBJ2-7
CDR3 protein: CASSQDRTREPSSYEQYF
CDR3 DNA: TGCGCCAGCAGCCAAGATCGTACGCGGGAGCCCTCCTCCTACGAGCAGTACTTC

V gene: TRBV19
clone size: many
D gene: TRBD1
J gene: TRBJ1-5
CDR3 protein: CASSGQGGNQPQHF
CDR3 DNA: TGTGCCAGTAGCGGACAGGGGGGCAATCAGCCCCAGCATTTT

V gene: TRBV28
clone size: -
D gene: TRBD1
J gene: TRBJ1-2
CDR3 protein: CASCPGGFYGYTF
CDR3 DNA: TGTGCCAGCTGTCCAGGGGGATTCTATGGCTACACCTTC

V gene: TRBV12-3/TRBV12-4
clone size: -
D gene: -
J gene: TRBJ2-7
CDR3 protein: CASSSFGGAYEQYF
CDR3 DNA: TGTGCCAGCAGTTCTTTCGGCGGGGCCTACGAGCAGTACTTC

V gene: TRBV6-2/TRBV6-3
clone size: few
D gene: TRBD1
J gene: TRBJ1-1
CDR3 protein: CASSPRQGAGNTEAFF
CDR3 DNA: TGTGCCAGCAGTCCTCGACAGGGGGCTGGGAACACTGAAGCTTTCTTT

V gene: TRBV6-2/TRBV6-3
clone size: many
D gene: -
J gene: TRBJ1-2
CDR3 protein: CASSYRGDGYTF
CDR3 DNA: TGTGCCAGCAGTTACCGTGGCGATGGCTACACCTTC

V gene: TRBV6-5
clone size: many
D gene: -
J gene: TRBJ1-1
CDR3 protein: CASRADSSEAFF
CDR3 DNA: TGTGCCAGCAGAGCGGACAGCTCTGAAGCTTTCTTT

V gene: TRBV20-1
clone size: many
D gene: -
J gene: TRBJ2-7
CDR3 protein: CSASHVNGYEQYF
CDR3 DNA: TGCAGTGCTAGCCATGTAAATGGGTACGAGCAGTACTTC

V gene: TRBV6-2/TRBV6-3
clone size: -
D gene: TRBD1
J gene: TRBJ1-2
CDR3 protein: CASSYGTGKTGYGYTF
CDR3 DNA: TGTGCCAGCAGTTACGGGACAGGGAAAACCGGCTATGGCTACACCTTC

V gene: TRBV28
clone size: many
D gene: -
J gene: TRBJ1-2
CDR3 protein: CASSSGTKVYGYTF
CDR3 DNA: TGTGCCAGCAGTTCGGGGACCAAAGTCTATGGCTACACCTTC

V gene: TRBV5-1
clone size: many
D gene: TRBD1
J gene: TRBJ1-1
CDR3 protein: CASSTPTGVMNTEAFF
CDR3 DNA: TGCGCCAGCAGCACCCCGACAGGGGTCATGAACACTGAAGCTTTCTTT

V gene: TRBV7-2
clone size: many
D gene: -
J gene: TRBJ2-7
CDR3 protein: CASSLEAFYEQYF
CDR3 DNA: TGTGCCAGCAGCTTAGAGGCCTTCTACGAGCAGTACTTC